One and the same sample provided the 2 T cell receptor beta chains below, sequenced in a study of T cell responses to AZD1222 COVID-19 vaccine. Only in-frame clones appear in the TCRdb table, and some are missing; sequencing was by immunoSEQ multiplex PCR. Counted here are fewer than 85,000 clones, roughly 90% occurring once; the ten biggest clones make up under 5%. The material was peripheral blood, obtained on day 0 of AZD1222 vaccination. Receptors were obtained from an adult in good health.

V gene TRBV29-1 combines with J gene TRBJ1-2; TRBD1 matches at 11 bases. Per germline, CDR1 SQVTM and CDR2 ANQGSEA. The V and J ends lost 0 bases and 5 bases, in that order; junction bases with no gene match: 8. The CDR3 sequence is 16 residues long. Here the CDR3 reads CSVEETGQGDHYGYTF. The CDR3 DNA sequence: TGCAGCGTTGAAGAAACGGGACAGGGGGACCATTATGGCTACACCTTC.

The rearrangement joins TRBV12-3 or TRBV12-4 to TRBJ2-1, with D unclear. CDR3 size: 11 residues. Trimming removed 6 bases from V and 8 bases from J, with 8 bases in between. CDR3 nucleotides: TGTGCCAGCAGCCGAACCCATGAGCAGTTCTTC. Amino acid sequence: CASSRTHEQFF.